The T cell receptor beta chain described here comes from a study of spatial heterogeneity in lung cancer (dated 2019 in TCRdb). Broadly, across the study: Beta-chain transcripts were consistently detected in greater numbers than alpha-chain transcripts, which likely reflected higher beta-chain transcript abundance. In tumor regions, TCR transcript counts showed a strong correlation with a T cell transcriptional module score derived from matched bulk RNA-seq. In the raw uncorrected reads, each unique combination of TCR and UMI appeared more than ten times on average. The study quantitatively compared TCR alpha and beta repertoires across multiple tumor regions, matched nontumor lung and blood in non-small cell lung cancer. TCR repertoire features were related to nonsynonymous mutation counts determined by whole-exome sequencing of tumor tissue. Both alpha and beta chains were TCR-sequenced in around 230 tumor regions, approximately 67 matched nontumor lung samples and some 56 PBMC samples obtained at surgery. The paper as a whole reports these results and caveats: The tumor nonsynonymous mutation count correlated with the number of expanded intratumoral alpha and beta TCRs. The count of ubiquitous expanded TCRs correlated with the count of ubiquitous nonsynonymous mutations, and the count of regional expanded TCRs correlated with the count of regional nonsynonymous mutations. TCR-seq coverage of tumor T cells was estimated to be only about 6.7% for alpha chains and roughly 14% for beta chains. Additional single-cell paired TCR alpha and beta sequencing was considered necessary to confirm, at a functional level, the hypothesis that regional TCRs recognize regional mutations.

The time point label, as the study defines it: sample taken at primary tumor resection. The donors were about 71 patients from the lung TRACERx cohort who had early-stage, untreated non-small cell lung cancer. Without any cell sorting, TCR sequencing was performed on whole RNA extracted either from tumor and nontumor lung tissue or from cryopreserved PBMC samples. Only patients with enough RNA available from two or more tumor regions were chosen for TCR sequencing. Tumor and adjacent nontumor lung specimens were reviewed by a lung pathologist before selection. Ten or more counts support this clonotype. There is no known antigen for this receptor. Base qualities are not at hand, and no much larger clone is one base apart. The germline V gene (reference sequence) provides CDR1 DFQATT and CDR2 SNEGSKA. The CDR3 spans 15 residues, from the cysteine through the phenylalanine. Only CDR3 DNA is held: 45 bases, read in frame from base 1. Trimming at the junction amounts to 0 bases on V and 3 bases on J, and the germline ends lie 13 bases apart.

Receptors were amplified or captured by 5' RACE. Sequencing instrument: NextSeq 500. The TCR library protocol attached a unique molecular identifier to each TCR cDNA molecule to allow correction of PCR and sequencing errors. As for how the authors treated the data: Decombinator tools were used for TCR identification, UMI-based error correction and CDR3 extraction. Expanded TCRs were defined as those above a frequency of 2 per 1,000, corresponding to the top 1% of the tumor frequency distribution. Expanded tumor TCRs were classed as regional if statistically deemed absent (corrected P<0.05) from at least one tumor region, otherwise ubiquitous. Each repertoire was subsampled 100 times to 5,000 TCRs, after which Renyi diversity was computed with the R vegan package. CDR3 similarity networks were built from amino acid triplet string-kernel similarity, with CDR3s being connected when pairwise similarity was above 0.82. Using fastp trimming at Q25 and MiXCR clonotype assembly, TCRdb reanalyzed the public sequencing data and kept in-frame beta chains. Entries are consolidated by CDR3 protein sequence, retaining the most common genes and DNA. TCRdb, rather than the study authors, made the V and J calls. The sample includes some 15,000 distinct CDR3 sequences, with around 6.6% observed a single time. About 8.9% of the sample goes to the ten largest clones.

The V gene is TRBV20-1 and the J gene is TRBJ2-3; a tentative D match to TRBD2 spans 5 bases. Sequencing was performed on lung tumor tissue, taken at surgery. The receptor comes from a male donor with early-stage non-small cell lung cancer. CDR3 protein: CSARDSGIATDTQYF. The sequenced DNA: TGCAGTGCTAGAGATTCGGGAATCGCGACAGATACGCAGTATTTT.